The 29 T cell receptor beta chains below all came from one sample that was sequenced in a study of T cell responses to AZD1222 COVID-19 vaccine. Measured with immunoSEQ multiplex PCR; TCRdb has only the in-frame clones, and not every one. The table shows over 150,000 clones, with 70% to 90% occurring only once. The sample was peripheral blood, taken 28 days after the second AZD1222 dose. The receptors stem from an adult who received the AZD1222 COVID-19 vaccine.

The chain combines TRBV10-3 with TRBJ1-2; possibly TRBD1 for D (6 bases). The CDR3 has 12 residues. Germline V gene sequence: CDR1 ENHRY, CDR2 SYGVKD. Trimming cost V 4 bases and J 3 bases, with 6 bases left between them. CDR3 nucleotides: TGTGCCATCAGTGGGACAGACTATGGCTACACCTTC. It specifies CAISGTDYGYTF.

This chain links TRBV7-9 with TRBJ1-2, with D perhaps matching TRBD1 (6 bases). Trimming pared 4 bases from V and 6 bases from J, leaving 9 bases between. In germline, CDR1 is SEHNR, CDR2 FQNEAQ (reference sequence). CDR3 length: 12 residues. This chain's CDR3 is CASSSTGNGYTF. The CDR3 nucleotides are TGTGCCAGCAGCTCAACAGGGAATGGCTACACCTTC.

The rearrangement joins TRBV3-1 (or the pseudogene TRBV3-2) to TRBJ2-3, with 7 bases matching TRBD1. The germline V gene encodes CDR1 LGHDT and CDR2 YNNKEL (reference sequence). This CDR3 contains 13 residues. J gave up 1 base and V 8 bases, and 3 bases lay outside the gene matches. CDR3 DNA sequence: TGTGCCAGCCGGGACAGAGGCACAGATACGCAGTATTTT. Protein: CASRDRGTDTQYF.

The rearrangement links TRBV10-1 to TRBJ1-6; no clear D. The germline V gene has CDR1 WNHNN and CDR2 SYGVQD (reference sequence). This CDR3 spans 14 amino acids. V shed 6 bases and J shed 6 bases, with 12 bases lying between them. CDR3 sequence (DNA): TGCGCCAGCAGCGAACAACAGTTTAATTCACCCCTCCACTTT. Protein product: CASSEQQFNSPLHF.

The genes are TRBV29-1 and TRBJ2-7; 7 bases map to TRBD1. Looked up from germline, CDR1 is SQVTM and CDR2 is ANQGSEA. The V segment lost 4 bases and the J segment 2 bases; nucleotides outside the gene matches: 5. The CDR3 has 13 residues. CDR3 coding DNA: TGCAGCGTTGCGACAGGGTTGACCTACGAGCAGTACTTC. Its protein product is CSVATGLTYEQYF.

The chain uses TRBV3-1 (or the pseudogene TRBV3-2) and TRBJ1-6; 8 bases match TRBD1. V was clipped by 3 bases and J by 5 bases; unmatched bases: 9. Germline assignment: CDR1 LGHDT and CDR2 YNNKEL (reference sequence). This CDR3 contains 17 residues. The CDR3 sequence is CASSQPPGTGDNSPLHF. The CDR3 bases are TGTGCCAGCAGCCAGCCCCCCGGGACAGGAGATAATTCACCCCTCCACTTT.

The V gene is TRBV6-5, the J gene TRBJ2-7, with no clear D. Germline assignment: CDR1 MNHEY and CDR2 SVGAGI. The CDR3 totals 12 residues. V shed 5 bases and J shed 1 base, with 6 bases lying between them. In DNA, the CDR3 is TGTGCCAGCAGTCAGGTTTCCTACGAGCAGTACTTC. It yields the protein CASSQVSYEQYF.

J is TRBJ1-5 and V is TRBV3-1 (or the pseudogene TRBV3-2); no firm D call. Per the germline V gene, CDR1 is LGHDT and CDR2 is YNNKEL (reference sequence). V lost 5 bases, J lost 0 bases, and 8 bases lay in between. CDR3 length: 14 residues. The CDR3 region is CASSWKASNQPQHF. CDR3 nucleotide sequence: TGTGCCAGCAGCTGGAAGGCTAGCAATCAGCCCCAGCATTTT.

The chain employs TRBV4-3 and TRBJ1-1; no firm D call. V was shortened by 0 bases and J by 0 bases, with 11 bases between the two germline ends. The germline V gene encodes CDR1 LGHNA and CDR2 YSLEER. CDR3 length equals 16 residues. CDR3 DNA: TGCGCCAGCAGCCAAGACGAGGTGGGGTTGAACACTGAAGCTTTCTTT. This codes for CASSQDEVGLNTEAFF.

The chain carries TRBV6-6 and TRBJ2-1; 13 bases fit TRBD2. The CDR3 has 16 amino acids. CDR1 MNHNY and CDR2 SVGAGI come from the germline V gene (reference sequence). Trimming at V came to 5 bases and at J to 0 bases, leaving 1 base not matched to a gene. The DNA of the CDR3 is TGTGCCAGCAGTCGACTAGCGGGAGGCTCCTACAATGAGCAGTTCTTC. Translation gives CASSRLAGGSYNEQFF.

The chain joins TRBV19 to TRBJ2-1; 11 nucleotides line up with TRBD2. The CDR3 extends over 16 amino acids. V gave up 3 bases and J gave up 7 bases; unmatched junction bases: 8. From germline, CDR1 is LNHDA and CDR2 SQIVND (reference sequence). The CDR3 loop reads CASSITASGGWNEQFF. The CDR3 nucleotides read TGTGCCAGTAGTATCACGGCTAGCGGGGGGTGGAATGAGCAGTTCTTC. Together with reference TRBV19 and TRBJ2-1, the CDR3 gives the full variable domain: DGGITQSPKYLFRKEGQNVTLSCEQNLNHDAMYWYRQDPGQGLRLIYYSQIVNDFQKGDIAEGYSVSREKKESFPLTVTSAQKNPTAFYLCASSITASGGWNEQFFGPGTRLTVL.

The V gene is TRBV5-5, the J gene TRBJ2-7, with 8 bases fitting TRBD1. The CDR3 spans 15 residues. Germline lookup yields CDR1 SGHKS and CDR2 YYEKEE (reference sequence). The ends lost 3 bases at V and 0 bases at J; junction bases unmatched: 5. Written as DNA, the CDR3 is TGTGCCAGCAGCTCATTCGGGACAGGCTCCTACGAGCAGTACTTC. This codes for CASSSFGTGSYEQYF.

Notes on this clone: The junction and the germline gene differ at one end; a read error may be behind it. The chain uses TRBV2 and TRBJ1-1; 10 positions agree with TRBD1. The germline gives CDR1 SNHLY, CDR2 FYNNEI. This CDR3 has 14 amino acids. CDR3 region: CASSEDRGQAEAFF. Here the CDR3 DNA reads TGTGCCAGCAGCGAAGACAGGGGGCAGGCTGAAGCTTTCTTT.

V usage is TRBV3-1 (or the pseudogene TRBV3-2) and J usage is TRBJ1-4; D might be TRBD1 (5 bases). CDR3 length equals 17 residues. Per the germline V gene, CDR1 is LGHDT and CDR2 is YNNKEL (reference sequence). V was cut by 4 bases and J by 2 bases, with 17 bases left in between. For the CDR3, the DNA is TGTGCCAGCAGCCGAGGGACTGGAGGGCTCACTAATGAAAAACTGTTTTTT. Amino acids: CASSRGTGGLTNEKLFF.

The chain combines TRBV4-3 with TRBJ1-2; D unresolved. V was trimmed by 4 bases and J by 3 bases, leaving 18 bases between them. The length of the CDR3 is 16 residues. Germline V gene sequence: CDR1 LGHNA, CDR2 YSLEER. The CDR3 region has the DNA TGCGCCAGCAGCCTTCAATCTAATCTCCCCTACTATGGCTACACCTTC. The encoded protein is CASSLQSNLPYYGYTF.

The V call is TRBV4-3, the J call TRBJ2-1; 10 nucleotides agree with TRBD2. Unmatched junction bases numbered 6, after V lost 0 bases and J lost 7 bases. CDR3 length equals 16 residues. Germline V gene lookup returns CDR1 LGHNA and CDR2 YSLEER. The CDR3 nucleotides read TGCGCCAGCAGCCAAGATCGAGCGGGGGGGCCGAATGAGCAGTTCTTC. Protein product: CASSQDRAGGPNEQFF.

The chain links TRBV18 to TRBJ1-4; a possible D gene is TRBD1 (5 bases). Germline CDR1 and CDR2: KGHSH and LQKENI. The V end lost 5 bases, the J end lost 8 bases, and 15 bases lay between the germline ends. The CDR3 has 14 amino acids. In DNA, the CDR3 is TGTGCCAGCTCAAACCTTGCCAGGGAGGAAAAACTGTTTTTT. This translates into CASSNLAREEKLFF.

This clone came up a few times. The rearrangement joins TRBV14 to TRBJ1-6; D unclear. Germline CDR1 and CDR2: SGHDN and FVKESK. This CDR3 is 16 amino acids long. V lost 3 bases and J lost 3, with 12 bases in between. For the CDR3, the DNA is TGTGCCAGCAGCCAGTCATGGTCGGGCTATAATTCACCCCTCCACTTT. Protein: CASSQSWSGYNSPLHF.

The CDR3 is CASSVRGPSGANVLTF. CDR3 in DNA: TGCGCCAGCAGCGTTAGGGGACCCTCTGGGGCCAACGTCCTGACTTTC. This rearrangement joins TRBV4-1 to TRBJ2-6, with D perhaps being TRBD1 or TRBD2 (5 bases each). Germline CDR1 and CDR2: MGHRA and YSYEKL. V was trimmed by 5 bases and J by 0 bases, leaving 11 bases between them. This CDR3 region has 16 residues.

This chain connects TRBV9 to TRBJ2-3; no firm D call. Germline CDR1 is SGDLS and CDR2 is YYNGEE. This CDR3 contains 14 residues. V lost 4 bases and J 3 bases, leaving 12 bases between the germline ends. This chain's CDR3 is CASSPGPLTDTQYF. The CDR3 bases are TGTGCCAGCAGCCCCGGGCCCCTTACAGATACGCAGTATTTT. The variable domain in full, with the rest retrieved from reference TRBV9 and TRBJ2-3, is DSGVTQTPKHLITATGQRVTLRCSPRSGDLSVYWYQQSLDQGLQFLIQYYNGEERAKGNILERFSAQQFPDLHSELNLSSLELGDSALYFCASSPGPLTDTQYFGPGTRLTVL.

V and J are TRBV5-1 and TRBJ2-6; weak D call: TRBD2 (5 bases). CDR1 and CDR2 (germline): SGHRS, YFSETQ. The V and J ends lost 3 bases and 0 bases respectively, with 7 bases between them. The CDR3 is made up of 15 amino acids. Here the CDR3 reads CASSSRVSGANVLTF. The CDR3 DNA follows: TGCGCCAGCAGCTCGAGGGTCTCTGGGGCCAACGTCCTGACTTTC.

The chain links TRBV19 to TRBJ1-2; D ambiguous. Germline V gene lookup returns CDR1 LNHDA and CDR2 SQIVND (reference sequence). Trimming stripped 1 base from V and 8 bases from J, with 14 bases between. This CDR3 is built from 14 residues. CDR3 loop: CASSIVSGILGYTF. CDR3 nucleotide sequence: TGTGCCAGTAGTATAGTTAGCGGTATCTTGGGCTACACCTTC. Full variable domain (outside the CDR3, taken from reference TRBV19 and TRBJ1-2): DGGITQSPKYLFRKEGQNVTLSCEQNLNHDAMYWYRQDPGQGLRLIYYSQIVNDFQKGDIAEGYSVSREKKESFPLTVTSAQKNPTAFYLCASSIVSGILGYTFGSGTRLTVV.

CDR3 loop: CASSLHREVKNIQYF. CDR3 sequence (DNA): TGTGCCAGCAGCTTGCACAGGGAGGTCAAAAACATTCAGTACTTC. The V gene is TRBV5-8, the J gene TRBJ2-4; tentatively, D is TRBD1 or TRBD2 (6 bases each). The CDR3 is 15 amino acids. CDR1 and CDR2 from the germline V gene are SGHTS and YDEGEE. The germline V and J ends were trimmed by 1 base and 3 bases, with 11 bases remaining between them.

The chain uses TRBV20-1 and TRBJ2-3; 8 nucleotides match TRBD1. This CDR3 spans 14 amino acids. The ends lost 3 bases at V and 6 bases at J; junction bases unmatched: 8. The germline gives CDR1 DFQATT, CDR2 SNEGSKA (reference sequence). CDR3 amino acids: CSASRQGARDTQYF. As DNA, the CDR3 is TGCAGTGCTAGTAGGCAGGGGGCGCGGGATACGCAGTATTTT.

This clone was seen just once. The chain couples TRBV4-1 to TRBJ1-6; D is unclear. Per the germline V gene, CDR1 is MGHRA and CDR2 is YSYEKL. The CDR3 extends over 18 amino acids. Trimming removed 1 base at V and 8 bases at J, with 21 bases between. For the CDR3, the DNA is TGCGCCAGCAGCCAAGTTTGGCCCAACTCCGGTCGGCATTCACCCCTCCACTTT. This codes for CASSQVWPNSGRHSPLHF.

The chain links TRBV5-6 to TRBJ2-7; 10 bases match TRBD1. CDR1 is SGHDT and CDR2 is YYEEEE in the germline V gene. This CDR3 is built from 15 residues. V shed 0 bases and J 2 bases; nucleotides not matched to a gene: 2. This CDR3 is CASSLAGQGAYEQYF. As DNA, the CDR3 is TGTGCCAGCAGCTTGGCAGGACAGGGGGCCTACGAGCAGTACTTC.

This chain links TRBV19 with TRBJ2-3, with 7 bases aligning to TRBD1. This CDR3 has 14 amino acids. The J segment lost 2 bases and the V segment lost 4 bases, leaving 3 bases of the junction unmatched. CDR1 and CDR2 (germline): LNHDA, SQIVND (reference sequence). The CDR3 reads CASSRQGATDTQYF. CDR3 nucleotide sequence: TGTGCCAGTAGTAGACAGGGAGCCACAGATACGCAGTATTTT.

The chain couples TRBV5-4 to TRBJ1-1, with TRBD1 matching over 7 bases. Germline trimming cut 1 base from V and 0 bases from J; bases unmatched to any gene: 6. Germline CDR1 SGHNT, CDR2 YYREEE (reference sequence). The CDR3 has 16 residues. This CDR3 reads CASSLSGGKMNTEAFF. The CDR3 DNA reads as TGTGCCAGCAGCTTGTCAGGGGGAAAGATGAACACTGAAGCTTTCTTT.

The chain recombines TRBV10-1 with TRBJ1-4; no clear D gene. The CDR3 length is 14 residues. The germline gives CDR1 WNHNN, CDR2 SYGVQD (reference sequence). V was clipped by 4 bases and J by 0 bases, with 6 bases between them. The CDR3 sequence is CASSATATNEKLFF. The CDR3 region has the DNA TGCGCCAGCAGTGCGACGGCAACTAATGAAAAACTGTTTTTT.